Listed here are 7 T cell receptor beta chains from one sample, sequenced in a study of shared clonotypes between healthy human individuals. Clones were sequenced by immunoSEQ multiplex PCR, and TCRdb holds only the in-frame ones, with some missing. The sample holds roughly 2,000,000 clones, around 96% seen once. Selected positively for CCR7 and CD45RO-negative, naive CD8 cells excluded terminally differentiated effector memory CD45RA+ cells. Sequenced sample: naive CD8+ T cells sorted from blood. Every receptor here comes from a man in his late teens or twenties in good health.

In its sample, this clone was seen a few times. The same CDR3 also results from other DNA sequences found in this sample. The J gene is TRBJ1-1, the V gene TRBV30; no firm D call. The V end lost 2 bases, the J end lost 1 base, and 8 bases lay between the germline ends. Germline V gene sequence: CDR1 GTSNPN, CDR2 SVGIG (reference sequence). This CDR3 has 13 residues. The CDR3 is CAWSPRENTEAFF. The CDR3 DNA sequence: TGTGCCTGGAGTCCGAGAGAGAACACTGAAGCTTTCTTT.

CDR3 loop: CASSPGGASFGDTQYF. The CDR3 bases are TGCGCCAGCAGCCCCGGGGGGGCATCCTTCGGAGATACGCAGTATTTT. This rearrangement joins TRBV4-1 to TRBJ2-3; 8 nucleotides line up with TRBD2. With V trimmed by 4 bases and J by 5 bases, 11 bases remained unmatched. The CDR3 is 16 amino acids. Germline V gives CDR1 MGHRA, CDR2 YSYEKL.

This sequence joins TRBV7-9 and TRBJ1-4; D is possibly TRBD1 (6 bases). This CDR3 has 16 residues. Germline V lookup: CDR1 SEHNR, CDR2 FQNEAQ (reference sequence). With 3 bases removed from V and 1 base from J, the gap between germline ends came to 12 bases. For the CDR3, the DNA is TGTGCCAGCAGCTTGGACAGTGCTGAAACTAATGAAAAACTGTTTTTT. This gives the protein CASSLDSAETNEKLFF.

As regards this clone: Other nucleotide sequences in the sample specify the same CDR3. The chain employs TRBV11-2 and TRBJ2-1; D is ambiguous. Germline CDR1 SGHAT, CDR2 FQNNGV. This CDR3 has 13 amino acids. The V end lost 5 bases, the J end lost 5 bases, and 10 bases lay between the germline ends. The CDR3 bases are TGTGCCAGCAGCCTGGGATCCCACAATGAGCAGTTCTTC. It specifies CASSLGSHNEQFF.

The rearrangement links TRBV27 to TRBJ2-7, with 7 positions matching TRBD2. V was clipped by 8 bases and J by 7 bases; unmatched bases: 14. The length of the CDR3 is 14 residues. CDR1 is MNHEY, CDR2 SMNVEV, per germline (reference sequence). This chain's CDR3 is CASATGTGGREQYF. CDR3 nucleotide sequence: TGTGCCAGCGCAACCGGGACGGGGGGAAGAGAGCAGTACTTC.

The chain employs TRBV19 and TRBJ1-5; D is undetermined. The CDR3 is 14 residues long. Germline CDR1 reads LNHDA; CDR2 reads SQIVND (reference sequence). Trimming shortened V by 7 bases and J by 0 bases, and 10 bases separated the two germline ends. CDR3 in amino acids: CASTISYSNQPQHF. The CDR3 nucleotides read TGTGCCAGTACTATTAGCTATAGCAATCAGCCCCAGCATTTT.

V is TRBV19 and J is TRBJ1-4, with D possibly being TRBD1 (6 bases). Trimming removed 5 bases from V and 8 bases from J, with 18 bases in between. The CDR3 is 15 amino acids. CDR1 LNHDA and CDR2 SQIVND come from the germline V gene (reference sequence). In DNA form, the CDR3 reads TGTGCCAGTAGTTCCAGGGGTCAGGGCGGAGAAAAACTGTTTTTT. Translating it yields CASSSRGQGGEKLFF.